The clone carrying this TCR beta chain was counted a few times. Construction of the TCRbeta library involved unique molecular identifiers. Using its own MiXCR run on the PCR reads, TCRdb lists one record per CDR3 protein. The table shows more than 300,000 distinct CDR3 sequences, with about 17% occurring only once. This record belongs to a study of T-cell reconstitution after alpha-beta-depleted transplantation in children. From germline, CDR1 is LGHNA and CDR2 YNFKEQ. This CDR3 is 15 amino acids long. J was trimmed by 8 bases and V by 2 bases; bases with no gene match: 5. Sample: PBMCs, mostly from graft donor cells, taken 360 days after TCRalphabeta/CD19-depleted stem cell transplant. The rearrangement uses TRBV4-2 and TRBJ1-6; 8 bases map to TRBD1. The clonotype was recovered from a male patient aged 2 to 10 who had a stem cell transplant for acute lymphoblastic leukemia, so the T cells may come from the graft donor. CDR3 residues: CASSQPTGVYSPLHF. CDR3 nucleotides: TGTGCCAGCAGCCAACCGACAGGGGTTTATTCACCCCTCCACTTT.